Listed here is a single TCR beta chain. Its cognate antigen is unknown. A universal primer site came from template switching; cDNA carried unique molecular identifiers. TCRdb re-called the 5' RACE reads with MiXCR, one entry per CDR3 protein. The data show around 530,000 distinct CDR3 sequences, with around 15% seen just once and roughly 0.44% held by the top ten. The record originates from a study of identical twins. General study findings and limits: Insertions were fewer in abundant cord blood beta clonotypes, whereas memory repertoires showed none of this pattern. Cross-sectional statistical analysis was relied on for the conclusions, without the same donors being followed.

The CDR3 sequence is 15 residues long. These data also formed part of another study, on yellow fever vaccine responses in identical twins.

The sequencing sample was made of CD4+ T cells sorted from blood. The V and J genes are TRBV21-1 and TRBJ1-1; the table's TRBD1 call for D was not verified on the DNA. TRBV21-1 is shown as a pseudogene. The sequence was obtained from a woman under 30 in good health. CDR3 in amino acids: CASSTRTRKNTEAFF. The CDR3 nucleotides are TGTGCCAGCAGCACGAGGACACGAAAAAACACTGAAGCTTTCTTT.